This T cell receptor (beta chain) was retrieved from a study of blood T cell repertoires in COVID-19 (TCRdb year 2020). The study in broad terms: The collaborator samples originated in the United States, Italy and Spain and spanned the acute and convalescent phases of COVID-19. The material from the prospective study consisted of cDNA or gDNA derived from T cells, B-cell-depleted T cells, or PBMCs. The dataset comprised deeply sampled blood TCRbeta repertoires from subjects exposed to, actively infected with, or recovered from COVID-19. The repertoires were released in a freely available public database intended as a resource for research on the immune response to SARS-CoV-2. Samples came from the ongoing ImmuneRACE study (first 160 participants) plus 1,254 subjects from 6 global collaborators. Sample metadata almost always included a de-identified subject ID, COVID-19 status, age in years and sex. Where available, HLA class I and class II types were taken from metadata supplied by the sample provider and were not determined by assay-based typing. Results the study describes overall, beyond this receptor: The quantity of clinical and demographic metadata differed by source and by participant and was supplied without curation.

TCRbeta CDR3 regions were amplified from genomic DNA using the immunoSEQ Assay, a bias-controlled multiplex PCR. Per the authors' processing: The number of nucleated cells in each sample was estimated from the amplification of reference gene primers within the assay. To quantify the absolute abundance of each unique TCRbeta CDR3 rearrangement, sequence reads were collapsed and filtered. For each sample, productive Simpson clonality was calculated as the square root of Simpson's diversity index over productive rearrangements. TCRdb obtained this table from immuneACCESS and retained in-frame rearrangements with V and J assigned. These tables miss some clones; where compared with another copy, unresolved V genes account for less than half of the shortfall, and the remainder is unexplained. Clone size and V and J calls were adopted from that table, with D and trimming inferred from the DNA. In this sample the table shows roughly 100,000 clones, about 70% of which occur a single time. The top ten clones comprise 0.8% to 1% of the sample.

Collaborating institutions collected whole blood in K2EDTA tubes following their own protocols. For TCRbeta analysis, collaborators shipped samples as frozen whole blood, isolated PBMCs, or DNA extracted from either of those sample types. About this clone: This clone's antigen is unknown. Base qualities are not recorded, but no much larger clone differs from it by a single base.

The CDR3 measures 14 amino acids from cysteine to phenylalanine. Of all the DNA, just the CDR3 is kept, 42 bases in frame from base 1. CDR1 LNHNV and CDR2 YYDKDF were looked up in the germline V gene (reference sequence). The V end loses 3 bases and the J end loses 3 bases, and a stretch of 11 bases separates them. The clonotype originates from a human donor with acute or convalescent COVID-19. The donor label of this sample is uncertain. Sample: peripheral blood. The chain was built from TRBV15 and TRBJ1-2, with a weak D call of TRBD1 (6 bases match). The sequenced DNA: TGTGCCACCAGCAGCCTCTACAGGGACTATGGCTACACCTTC. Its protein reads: CATSSLYRDYGYTF.